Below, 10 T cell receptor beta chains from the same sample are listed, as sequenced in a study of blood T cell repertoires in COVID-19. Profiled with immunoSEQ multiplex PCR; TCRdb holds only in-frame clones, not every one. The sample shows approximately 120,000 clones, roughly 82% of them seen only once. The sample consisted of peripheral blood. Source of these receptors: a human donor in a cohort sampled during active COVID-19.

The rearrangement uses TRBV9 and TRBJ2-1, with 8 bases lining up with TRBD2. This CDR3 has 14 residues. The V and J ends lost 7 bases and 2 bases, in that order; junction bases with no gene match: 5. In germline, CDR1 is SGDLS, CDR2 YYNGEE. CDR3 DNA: TGTGCCAGCCGTCCCGGGAGGGCCTACAATGAGCAGTTCTTC. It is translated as CASRPGRAYNEQFF. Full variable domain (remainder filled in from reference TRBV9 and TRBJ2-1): DSGVTQTPKHLITATGQRVTLRCSPRSGDLSVYWYQQSLDQGLQFLIQYYNGEERAKGNILERFSAQQFPDLHSELNLSSLELGDSALYFCASRPGRAYNEQFFGPGTRLTVL.

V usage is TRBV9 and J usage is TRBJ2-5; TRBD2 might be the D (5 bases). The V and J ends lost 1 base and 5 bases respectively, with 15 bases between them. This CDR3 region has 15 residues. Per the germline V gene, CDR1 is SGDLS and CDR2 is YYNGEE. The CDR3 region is CASSVLPGIQETQYF. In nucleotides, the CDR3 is TGTGCCAGCAGCGTATTGCCGGGAATCCAGGAGACCCAGTACTTC. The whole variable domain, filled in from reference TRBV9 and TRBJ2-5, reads DSGVTQTPKHLITATGQRVTLRCSPRSGDLSVYWYQQSLDQGLQFLIQYYNGEERAKGNILERFSAQQFPDLHSELNLSSLELGDSALYFCASSVLPGIQETQYFGPGTRLLVL.

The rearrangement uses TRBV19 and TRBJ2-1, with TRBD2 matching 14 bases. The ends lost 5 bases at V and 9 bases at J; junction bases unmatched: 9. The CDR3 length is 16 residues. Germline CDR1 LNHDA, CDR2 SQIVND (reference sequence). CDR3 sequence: CASSFPTSGRAGEQFF. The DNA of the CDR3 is TGTGCCAGTAGTTTCCCGACTAGCGGGAGGGCCGGTGAGCAGTTCTTC.

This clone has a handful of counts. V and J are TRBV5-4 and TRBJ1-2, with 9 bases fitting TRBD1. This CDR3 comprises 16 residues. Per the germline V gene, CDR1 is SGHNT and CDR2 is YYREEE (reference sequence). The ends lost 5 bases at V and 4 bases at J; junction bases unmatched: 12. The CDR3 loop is CASSPGVDRGVYGYTF. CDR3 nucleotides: TGTGCCAGCAGTCCTGGGGTGGACAGGGGAGTCTATGGCTACACCTTC.

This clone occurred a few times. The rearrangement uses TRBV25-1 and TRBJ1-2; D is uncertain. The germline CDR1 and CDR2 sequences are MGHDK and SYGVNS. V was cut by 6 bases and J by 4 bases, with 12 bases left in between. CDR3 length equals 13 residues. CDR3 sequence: CASSTTRFYGYTF. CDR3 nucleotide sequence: TGTGCCAGCAGCACGACAAGATTCTATGGCTACACCTTC.

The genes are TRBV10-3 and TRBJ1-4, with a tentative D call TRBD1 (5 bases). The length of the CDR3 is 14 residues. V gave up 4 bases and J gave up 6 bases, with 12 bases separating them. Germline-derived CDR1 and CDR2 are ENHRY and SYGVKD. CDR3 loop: CAISGDVRDEKLFF. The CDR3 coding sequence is TGTGCCATCAGTGGTGACGTCAGGGATGAAAAACTGTTTTTT.

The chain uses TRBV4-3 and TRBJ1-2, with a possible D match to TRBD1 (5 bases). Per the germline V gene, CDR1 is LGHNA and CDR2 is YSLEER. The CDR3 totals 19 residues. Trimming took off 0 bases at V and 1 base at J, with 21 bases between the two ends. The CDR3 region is CASSQEGRVVDMSNYGYTF. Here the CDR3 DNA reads TGCGCCAGCAGCCAAGAAGGCAGGGTCGTCGATATGAGTAACTATGGCTACACCTTC.

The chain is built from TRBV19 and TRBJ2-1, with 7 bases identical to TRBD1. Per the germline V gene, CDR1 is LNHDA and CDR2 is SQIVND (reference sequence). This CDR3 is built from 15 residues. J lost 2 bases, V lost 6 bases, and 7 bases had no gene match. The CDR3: CASSSTGRTYNEQFF. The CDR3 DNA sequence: TGTGCCAGTAGCTCGACAGGGCGCACCTACAATGAGCAGTTCTTC.

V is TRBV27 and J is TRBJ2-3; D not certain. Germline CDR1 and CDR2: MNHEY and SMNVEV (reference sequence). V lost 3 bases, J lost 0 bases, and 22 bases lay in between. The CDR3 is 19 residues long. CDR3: CASSFPSFEAPRSTDTQYF. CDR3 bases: TGTGCCAGCAGTTTCCCTTCCTTTGAGGCCCCCCGTAGCACAGATACGCAGTATTTT.

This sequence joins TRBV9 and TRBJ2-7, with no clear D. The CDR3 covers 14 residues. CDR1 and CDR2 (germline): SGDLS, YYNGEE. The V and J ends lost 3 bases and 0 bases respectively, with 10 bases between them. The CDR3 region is CASSADISSYEQYF. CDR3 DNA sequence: TGTGCCAGCAGCGCAGACATAAGCTCCTACGAGCAGTACTTC.